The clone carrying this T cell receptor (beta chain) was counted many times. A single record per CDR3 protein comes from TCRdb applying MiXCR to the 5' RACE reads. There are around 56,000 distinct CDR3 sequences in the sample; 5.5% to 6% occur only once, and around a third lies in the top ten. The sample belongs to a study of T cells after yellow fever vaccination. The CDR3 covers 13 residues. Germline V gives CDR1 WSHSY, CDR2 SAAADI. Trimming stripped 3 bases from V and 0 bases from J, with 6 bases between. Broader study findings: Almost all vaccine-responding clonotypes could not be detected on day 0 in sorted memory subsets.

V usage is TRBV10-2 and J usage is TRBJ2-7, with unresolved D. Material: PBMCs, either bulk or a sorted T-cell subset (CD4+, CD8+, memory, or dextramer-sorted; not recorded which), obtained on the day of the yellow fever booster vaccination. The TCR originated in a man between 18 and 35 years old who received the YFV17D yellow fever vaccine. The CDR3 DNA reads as TGCGCCAGCAGTGATCCGGGCTCCTACGAGCAGTACTTC. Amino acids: CASSDPGSYEQYF.